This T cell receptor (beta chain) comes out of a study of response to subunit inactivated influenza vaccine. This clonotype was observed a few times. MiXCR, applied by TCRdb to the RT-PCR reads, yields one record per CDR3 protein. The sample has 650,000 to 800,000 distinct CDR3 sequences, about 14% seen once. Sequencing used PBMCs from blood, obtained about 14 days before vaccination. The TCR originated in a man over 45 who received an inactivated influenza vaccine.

CDR3 bases: TGTGCCAGCAGCCCTCGTACAGGGAGCGAAATTGAAAAACTGTTTTTT. Residues: CASSPRTGSEIEKLFF. The chain employs TRBV7-9 and TRBJ1-4; possible D gene TRBD1, 6 bases. Trimming removed 5 bases from V and 7 bases from J, with 20 bases in between. CDR1 is SEHNR, CDR2 FQNEAQ, per germline (reference sequence). CDR3 size: 16 residues.